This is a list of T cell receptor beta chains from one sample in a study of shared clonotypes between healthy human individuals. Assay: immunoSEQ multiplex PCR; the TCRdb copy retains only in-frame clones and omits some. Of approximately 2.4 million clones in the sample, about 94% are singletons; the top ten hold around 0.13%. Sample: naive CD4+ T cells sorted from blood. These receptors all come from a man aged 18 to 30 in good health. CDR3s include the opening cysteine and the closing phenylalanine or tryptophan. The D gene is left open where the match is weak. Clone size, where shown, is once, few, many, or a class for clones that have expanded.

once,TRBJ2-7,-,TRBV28,CASTPPVGQISYEQYF,TGTGCCAGCACCCCCCCGGTCGGGCAGATCTCCTACGAGCAGTACTTC
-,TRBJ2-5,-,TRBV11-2,CASSLTPETQYF,TGTGCCAGCAGCTTAACCCCAGAGACCCAGTACTTC
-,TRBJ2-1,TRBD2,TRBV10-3,CAISEFGTSNEQFF,TGTGCCATCAGTGAGTTTGGGACTAGCAATGAGCAGTTCTTC
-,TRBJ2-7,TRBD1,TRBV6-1,CASSLLQGYGYEQYF,TGTGCCAGCAGTCTCTTACAGGGGTATGGCTACGAGCAGTACTTC
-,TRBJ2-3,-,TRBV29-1,CSVERGFRSRGGDTQYF,TGCAGCGTTGAAAGGGGGTTTAGAAGTAGAGGGGGTGATACGCAGTATTTT
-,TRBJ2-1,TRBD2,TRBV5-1,CASSSSGASYNEQFF,TGCGCCAGCAGCTCCAGCGGGGCCAGCTACAATGAGCAGTTCTTC
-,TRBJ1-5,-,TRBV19,CASSRRVTDRSNQPQHF,TGTGCCAGTAGCCGGAGGGTTACCGACAGAAGCAATCAGCCCCAGCATTTT
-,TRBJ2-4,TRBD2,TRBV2,CASSEVGSGGKLAKNIQYF,TGTGCCAGCAGTGAAGTGGGTAGCGGGGGGAAACTAGCCAAAAACATTCAGTACTTC
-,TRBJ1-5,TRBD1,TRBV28,CASIPTGVINQPQHF,TGTGCCAGCATCCCGACAGGGGTGATCAATCAGCCCCAGCATTTT
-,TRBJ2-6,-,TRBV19,CASSIRESGANVLTF,TGTGCCAGTAGTATCCGGGAATCTGGGGCCAACGTCCTGACTTTC
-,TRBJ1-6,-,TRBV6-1,CAGSSYNSPLHF,TGTGCCGGAAGCTCCTATAATTCACCCCTCCACTTT
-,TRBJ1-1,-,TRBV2,CASSVHGVNTEAFF,TGTGCCAGCAGCGTTCACGGGGTGAACACTGAAGCTTTCTTT
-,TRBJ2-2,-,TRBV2,CASRPPGLNTGELFF,TGTGCCAGCAGGCCCCCGGGCCTAAACACCGGGGAGCTGTTTTTT
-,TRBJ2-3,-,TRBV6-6,CASSNGGFADTQYF,TGTGCCAGCAGCAACGGGGGTTTTGCAGATACGCAGTATTTT
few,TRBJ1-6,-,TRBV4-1,CASSQDPGSSYNSPLHF,TGCGCCAGCAGCCAAGATCCAGGAAGCTCCTATAATTCACCCCTCCACTTT
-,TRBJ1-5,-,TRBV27,CASSPERGQPQHF,TGTGCCAGCAGCCCCGAGAGGGGTCAGCCCCAGCATTTT
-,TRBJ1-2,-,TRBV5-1,CASSPSTANYGYTF,TGCGCCAGCAGCCCCTCGACAGCTAACTATGGCTACACCTTC
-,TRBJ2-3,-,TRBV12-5,CASGPDRTYTDTQYF,TGTGCTAGTGGCCCCGACAGGACCTACACAGATACGCAGTATTTT
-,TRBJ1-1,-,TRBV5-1,CASSLAYTVRDTEAFF,TGCGCCAGCAGCTTGGCCTACACCGTAAGAGACACTGAAGCTTTCTTT
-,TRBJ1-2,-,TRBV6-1,CASRKETNDYYGYTF,TGTGCCAGCAGAAAAGAGACTAACGATTACTATGGCTACACCTTC